One sample yielded the 31 T cell receptor beta chains listed below, sequenced in a study of cytomegalovirus exposure and HLA in healthy donors. A multiplex PCR was run with 60 Vbeta primers and 13 Jbeta primers. The protocol was immunoSEQ multiplex PCR, while the TCRdb copy is restricted to in-frame clones and leaves out a portion. The data show about 120,000 clones, around 66% seen once. Specimen: PBMCs. The receptors come from a young man in good health and CMV-seronegative.

The V and J genes are TRBV7-9 and TRBJ2-1; D not certain. CDR1 SEHNR and CDR2 FQNEAQ come from the germline V gene (reference sequence). CDR3 length: 11 residues. V was clipped by 5 bases and J by 5 bases, with 4 bases between them. In nucleotides, the CDR3 is TGTGCCAGCAGCACACACAATGAGCAGTTCTTC. Translating it yields CASSTHNEQFF.

This clone was found a few times. The rearrangement links TRBV5-1 to TRBJ2-5, with 16 bases aligning to TRBD2. The J call may be faulty, since TRBJ2-7 better matches the DNA end. The CDR3 is 19 residues long. Germline CDR1 reads SGHRS; CDR2 reads YFSETQ. CDR3 sequence (DNA): TGCGCCAGCAGCCCTGGCCCCGGGACTAGCGGGAGGGGAACCTACGAGCAGTACTTC. It is translated as CASSPGPGTSGRGTYEQYF.

The chain is built from TRBV30 and TRBJ1-2, with no clear D. V dropped 2 bases and J dropped 4 bases, with 8 bases sitting between them. Germline V CDR1 and CDR2: GTSNPN, SVGIG (reference sequence). The CDR3 has 12 residues. CDR3 DNA: TGTGCCTGGAGTCTACGGTTCTATGGCTACACCTTC. The encoded protein is CAWSLRFYGYTF.

In nucleotides, the CDR3 is TGTGCCTGCCGACGACCGGGACTAGCGGAGTCAGAGACCCAGTACTTC. Translated, it gives CACRRPGLAESETQYF. The V call is TRBV6-6, the J call TRBJ2-5; TRBD2 aligns across 11 bases. The trim removed 11 bases at V and 4 bases at J, leaving 15 bases unmatched. CDR1 is MNHNY and CDR2 is SVGAGI in the germline V gene (reference sequence). The CDR3 consists of 16 residues.

This clone has more than one count but fewer than ten. V gene TRBV19 combines with J gene TRBJ1-2; 8 bases map to TRBD1. Per the germline V gene, CDR1 is LNHDA and CDR2 is SQIVND (reference sequence). Trimming took 5 bases from V and 4 from J; bases not matched to a gene: 9. The CDR3 is made up of 15 amino acids. The CDR3 DNA reads TGTGCCAGTAGTCCCGGACAGGGCACGCGCTATGGCTACACCTTC. It is translated as CASSPGQGTRYGYTF.

This chain links TRBV4-1 with TRBJ2-3, with TRBD2 matching over 12 bases. Germline lookup yields CDR1 MGHRA and CDR2 YSYEKL. The J segment lost 0 bases and the V segment lost 3 bases, leaving 7 bases of the junction unmatched. The CDR3 sequence is 18 residues long. The CDR3 here is CASSHLPGTSGSTDTQYF. CDR3 in DNA: TGCGCCAGCAGCCATCTCCCAGGGACTAGCGGGAGCACAGATACGCAGTATTTT.

This clone appeared once. Written as DNA, the CDR3 is TGTGCCAGCCGGGAGGCGGCCTACGAGCAGTACTTC. It translates to CASREAAYEQYF. The rearrangement links TRBV27 to TRBJ2-5; 7 positions match TRBD2. Judging by the DNA end, TRBJ2-7 fits better; the J call may be wrong. CDR1 and CDR2 from the germline V gene are MNHEY and SMNVEV (reference sequence). The CDR3 runs 12 residues.

The V gene is TRBV30, the J gene TRBJ1-5; D unclear. Germline V gene data show CDR1 as GTSNPN and CDR2 as SVGIG (reference sequence). This CDR3 is 14 amino acids long. Trimming pared 5 bases from V and 3 bases from J, leaving 14 bases between. CDR3 in DNA: TGTGCCTGGTCTGAGGGCGGTTACAATCAGCCCCAGCATTTT. Translation gives CAWSEGGYNQPQHF.

The chain combines TRBV18 with TRBJ2-2, with D hard to call. The CDR3 has 12 amino acids. Trimming left V 2 bases short and J 10 bases short, with 8 bases between. In germline, CDR1 is KGHSH, CDR2 LQKENI. The CDR3 here is CASSPAAQELFF. CDR3 nucleotides: TGTGCCAGCTCACCAGCAGCGCAGGAGCTGTTTTTT.

V is TRBV30 and J is TRBJ1-2, with 7 bases matching TRBD1. V trimming: 0 bases; J trimming: 3 bases; junction bases outside the gene matches: 13. The CDR3 is 17 residues long. CDR1 and CDR2 from the germline V gene are GTSNPN and SVGIG (reference sequence). For the CDR3, the DNA is TGTGCCTGGAGTGTAACTCCCCACGTCAGGGGGGACTATGGCTACACCTTC. It translates to CAWSVTPHVRGDYGYTF.

The V and J genes are TRBV19 and TRBJ1-1; D perhaps matches TRBD1 (6 bases). The V end lost 4 bases, the J end lost 2 bases, and 11 bases lay between the germline ends. Germline loops: CDR1 LNHDA, CDR2 SQIVND (reference sequence). The CDR3 extends over 14 amino acids. The chain's CDR3 is CASSNGGANTEAFF. The CDR3 DNA reads as TGTGCCAGTAGTAACGGGGGGGCAAACACTGAAGCTTTCTTT.

The J gene is TRBJ1-1, the V gene TRBV6-1; TRBD1 is a possible D gene (6 bases). CDR1 MNHNS and CDR2 SASEGT come from the germline V gene. The CDR3 has 11 amino acids. V lost 5 bases and J lost 11, with 12 bases in between. The CDR3 sequence is CASSHRVSAFF. CDR3 DNA: TGTGCCAGCAGTCACAGGGTTTCGGCTTTCTTT.

This clone was observed a single time. The rearrangement joins TRBV9 to TRBJ2-1; no clear D gene. V was pared by 2 bases and J by 5 bases, with 8 bases between. CDR1 and CDR2 (germline): SGDLS, YYNGEE. This CDR3 is 13 amino acids long. CDR3 protein: CASSVRRHNEQFF. As DNA, the CDR3 is TGTGCCAGCAGCGTCCGCAGGCACAATGAGCAGTTCTTC.

V gene TRBV9 combines with J gene TRBJ2-7; D possibly corresponds to TRBD2 (6 bases). The CDR3 consists of 14 residues. The ends were cut back, 3 bases at V and 3 bases at J, with 13 bases in the middle. CDR1 is SGDLS and CDR2 is YYNGEE in the germline V gene. The CDR3 nucleotides read TGTGCCAGCAGCGGCCGGAAGGGAGGCTACGAGCAGTACTTC. It encodes CASSGRKGGYEQYF. Variable domain in full (rest from reference TRBV9 and TRBJ2-7): DSGVTQTPKHLITATGQRVTLRCSPRSGDLSVYWYQQSLDQGLQFLIQYYNGEERAKGNILERFSAQQFPDLHSELNLSSLELGDSALYFCASSGRKGGYEQYFGPGTRLTVT.

The chain couples TRBV20-1 to TRBJ1-5; D gene unclear. The CDR3 consists of 11 residues. Looked up from germline, CDR1 is DFQATT and CDR2 is SNEGSKA (reference sequence). The CDR3 region has the DNA TGCAGCGCGGGTAGCAATCAGCCCCAGCATTTT. Its protein is CSAGSNQPQHF.

This sequence joins TRBV5-1 and TRBJ1-2, with TRBD1 matching 8 bases. V shed 3 bases and J 3 bases; nucleotides not matched to a gene: 1. The V gene's germline CDR1 is SGHRS and CDR2 YFSETQ. CDR3 length: 13 amino acids. This CDR3 reads CASSSTGDYGYTF. The CDR3 DNA is TGCGCCAGCAGCTCGACAGGGGACTATGGCTACACCTTC.

This chain links TRBV6-4 with TRBJ2-1; TRBD2 aligns across 11 bases. V trimming: 3 bases; J trimming: 6 bases; junction bases outside the gene matches: 4. This CDR3 has 15 amino acids. Germline V lookup: CDR1 MRHNA, CDR2 SNTAGT. The CDR3: CASSELAGESNEQFF. CDR3 sequence (DNA): TGTGCCAGCAGTGAACTAGCGGGGGAATCCAATGAGCAGTTCTTC.

The rearrangement joins TRBV29-1 to TRBJ1-2, with TRBD1 matching 7 bases. This CDR3 has 13 residues. Germline CDR1 and CDR2: SQVTM and ANQGSEA. The V segment lost 6 bases and the J segment 1 base; nucleotides outside the gene matches: 5. This chain's CDR3 is CSVGTEINYGYTF. CDR3 DNA sequence: TGCAGCGTCGGGACAGAAATTAACTATGGCTACACCTTC.

The V gene is TRBV15, the J gene TRBJ1-3, with a weak D call TRBD1 (6 bases). The CDR3 covers 17 residues. The germline gives CDR1 LNHNV, CDR2 YYDKDF (reference sequence). Deletions cut 1 base from V and 0 bases from J, with 13 bases between. The CDR3 sequence: CATSRVWGGLSGNTIYF. The CDR3 nucleotides are TGTGCCACCAGCAGAGTTTGGGGGGGGCTCTCTGGAAACACCATATATTTT.

The chain recombines TRBV19 with TRBJ1-4; D unclear. Germline V lookup: CDR1 LNHDA, CDR2 SQIVND (reference sequence). The CDR3 spans 15 residues. The V and J ends lost 7 bases and 7 bases respectively, with 19 bases between them. CDR3 in amino acids: CASIRGLSNGEKLFF. DNA for the CDR3: TGTGCCAGTATCCGAGGACTCAGCAACGGTGAAAAACTGTTTTTT. Looking up the rest from reference TRBV19 and TRBJ1-4 gives the full variable domain: DGGITQSPKYLFRKEGQNVTLSCEQNLNHDAMYWYRQDPGQGLRLIYYSQIVNDFQKGDIAEGYSVSREKKESFPLTVTSAQKNPTAFYLCASIRGLSNGEKLFFGSGTQLSVL.

The sample holds a few counts of this clone. The chain has TRBV19 and TRBJ2-1, with TRBD2 as a possible D gene (6 bases). CDR1 and CDR2 (germline): LNHDA, SQIVND (reference sequence). The CDR3 totals 14 residues. V lost 7 bases to trimming and J lost 4 bases, with 14 bases between them. The CDR3 DNA sequence: TGTGCCAGTACCCGCGGGACCGGGTACAATGAGCAGTTCTTC. Protein product: CASTRGTGYNEQFF.

The chain recombines TRBV13 with TRBJ2-5; tentative D call: TRBD1 (6 bases). The CDR3 loop spans 14 amino acids. Looked up from germline, CDR1 is PRHDT and CDR2 is FYEKMQ (reference sequence). The V gene lost 0 bases and the J gene lost 3 bases, with 8 bases spanning the gap. The CDR3 region has the DNA TGTGCCAGCAGCTTAGGACAGGGTAAAGAGACCCAGTACTTC. This translates into CASSLGQGKETQYF.

This clone was picked up a small number of times. The chain carries TRBV6-1 and TRBJ2-3; perhaps TRBD1 as D (7 bases). The CDR3 sequence is 16 residues long. Deletions cut 3 bases from V and 4 bases from J, with 17 bases between. Germline-derived CDR1 and CDR2 are MNHNS and SASEGT. The CDR3 DNA follows: TGTGCCAGCAGTGACTTCAGGGGGGTAAGGGCAGATACGCAGTATTTT. This gives the protein CASSDFRGVRADTQYF.

The V gene is TRBV19, the J gene TRBJ1-5; 8 bases match TRBD1. Germline V gene data show CDR1 as LNHDA and CDR2 as SQIVND (reference sequence). This CDR3 comprises 17 residues. Trimming removed 5 bases from V and 0 bases from J; junction bases left unmatched: 9. CDR3 nucleotides: TGTGCCAGTAGTTGGACAGGGCCCGCTTATAGCAATCAGCCCCAGCATTTT. It yields the protein CASSWTGPAYSNQPQHF.

This clone came up a few times. The rearrangement joins TRBV27 to TRBJ1-5; 7 bases align to TRBD1. The CDR3 runs 17 residues. V dropped 3 bases and J dropped 2; count of bases not matched to a gene: 10. CDR1 and CDR2 from the germline V gene are MNHEY and SMNVEV (reference sequence). For the CDR3, the DNA is TGTGCCAGCAGTTTGAATTTAGACAGGGATGGCAATCAGCCCCAGCATTTT. Encoded protein: CASSLNLDRDGNQPQHF.

CDR3 bases: TGTGCCAGCAGGGGGACAGGGGGCAAGCCCCAGCATTTT. Translating gives CASRGTGGKPQHF. The chain couples TRBV28 to TRBJ1-5; 12 bases map to TRBD1. This CDR3 is built from 13 residues. Per germline, CDR1 MDHEN and CDR2 SYDVKM. The V and J ends lost 6 bases and 8 bases, in that order; junction bases with no gene match: 2.

This clone was counted once. The chain is built from TRBV4-3 and TRBJ2-7, with D possibly being TRBD1 (5 bases). V was shortened by 0 bases and J by 2 bases, with 14 bases between the two germline ends. There are 16 residues in the CDR3. Germline V lookup: CDR1 LGHNA, CDR2 YSLEER. The CDR3, as DNA: TGCGCCAGCAGCCAAGATGCTGCTGACAGCACCTACGAGCAGTACTTC. Translation gives CASSQDAADSTYEQYF.

The chain recombines TRBV10-1 with TRBJ2-3; TRBD2 matches 7 bases. The CDR3 length is 16 residues. With V trimmed by 0 bases and J by 4 bases, 7 bases remained unmatched. The germline CDR1 and CDR2 sequences are WNHNN and SYGVQD (reference sequence). The CDR3 DNA is TGCGCCAGCAGTGAGTCGTGGAAGCGGGGTTCAGATACGCAGTATTTT. Its translation: CASSESWKRGSDTQYF.

In this sample, this clone turned up once. The CDR3 bases are TGTGCCAGCAGCGTAGCCCAGGGGGCCATCTATGGCTACACCTTC. Translating gives CASSVAQGAIYGYTF. The chain uses TRBV9 and TRBJ1-2; 8 bases are a match to TRBD1. CDR1 SGDLS and CDR2 YYNGEE come from the germline V gene. V trimming: 0 bases; J trimming: 4 bases; junction bases outside the gene matches: 5. The CDR3 contains 15 residues.

The chain combines TRBV15 with TRBJ2-7; 14 nucleotides align to TRBD2. CDR1 and CDR2 from the germline V gene are LNHNV and YYDKDF (reference sequence). This CDR3 has 16 residues. V was pared by 3 bases and J by 6 bases, with 7 bases of the junction left unmatched. The CDR3 DNA sequence: TGTGCCACCAGCAGGGGACTAGCGGGAGTAGAAGTCGAGCAGTACTTC. Translating it yields CATSRGLAGVEVEQYF.

This clone was found a few times. This chain joins TRBV4-1 and TRBJ1-1; D is possibly TRBD1 (6 bases). Germline CDR1 MGHRA, CDR2 YSYEKL. With 1 base removed from V and 1 base from J, the gap between germline ends came to 13 bases. The CDR3 covers 16 residues. CDR3 protein: CASSQVSGQKNTEAFF. The CDR3 nucleotides read TGCGCCAGCAGCCAAGTCTCCGGACAGAAGAACACTGAAGCTTTCTTT.